This TCR beta chain was recorded in a study of a mutant IDH1 vaccine in newly diagnosed glioma. The wider study: Either 4-6 weeks after radiotherapy alone or alongside temozolomide, vaccination was begun. Week 35 was safety follow-up visit V12; week 47 was end-of-study visit V13.

Details on this clone: The antigen remains undetermined.

Whole-study results and caveats: Among patients, around 93% showed immune responses induced by the vaccine.

The repertoire was sequenced with immunoSEQ multiplex PCR; TCRdb's copy has only in-frame clones and lacks some. The data show roughly 60,000 clones, with 74% seen just once and over 3.5% held by the top ten. As for time point: week 35, safety follow-up. Doses of 300 ug of mutant IDH1 20-mer peptide were given with topical imiquimod. New WHO grade 3 or 4 IDH1-mutant, ATRX-lost astrocytomas were present in all donors. The ends were cut back, 4 bases at V and 7 bases at J, with 15 bases in the middle. CDR1 is SGHTS, CDR2 YDEGEE, per germline. The length of the CDR3 is 14 residues. Specimen: PBMCs, collected from a glioma patient whose treatment included an IDH1 peptide vaccine. The rearrangement uses TRBV5-8 and TRBJ1-5; a possible D gene is TRBD1 (5 bases). This clonotype originated in a man aged 50 or older with glioma. In nucleotides, the CDR3 is TGTGCCAGCAGCCCCTGGGGGGGTAGACAGCCCCAGCATTTT. This encodes CASSPWGGRQPQHF.